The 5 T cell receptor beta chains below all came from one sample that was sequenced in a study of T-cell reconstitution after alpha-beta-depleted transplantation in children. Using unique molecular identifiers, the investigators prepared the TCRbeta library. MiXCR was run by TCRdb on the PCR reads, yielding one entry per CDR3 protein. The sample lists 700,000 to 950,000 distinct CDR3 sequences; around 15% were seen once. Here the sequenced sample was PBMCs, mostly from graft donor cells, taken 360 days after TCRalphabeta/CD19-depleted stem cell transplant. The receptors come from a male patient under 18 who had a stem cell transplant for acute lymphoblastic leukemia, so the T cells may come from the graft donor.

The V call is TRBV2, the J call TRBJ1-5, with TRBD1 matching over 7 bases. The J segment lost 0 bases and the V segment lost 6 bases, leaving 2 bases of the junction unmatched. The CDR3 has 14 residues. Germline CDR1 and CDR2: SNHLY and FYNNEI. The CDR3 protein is CASRGQYSNQPQHF. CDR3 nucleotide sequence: TGTGCCAGCAGGGGACAGTATAGCAATCAGCCCCAGCATTTT.

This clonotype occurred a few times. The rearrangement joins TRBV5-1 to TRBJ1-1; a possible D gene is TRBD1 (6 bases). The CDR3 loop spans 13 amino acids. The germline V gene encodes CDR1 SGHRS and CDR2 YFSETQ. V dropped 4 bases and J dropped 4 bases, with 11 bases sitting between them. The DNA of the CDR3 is TGCGCCAGCAGCGTTACAGGGTTCACTGAAGCTTTCTTT. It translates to CASSVTGFTEAFF.

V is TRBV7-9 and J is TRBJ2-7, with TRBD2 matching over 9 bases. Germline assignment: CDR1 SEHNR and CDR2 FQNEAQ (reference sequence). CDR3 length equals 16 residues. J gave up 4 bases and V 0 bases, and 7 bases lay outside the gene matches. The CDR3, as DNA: TGTGCCAGCAGCTTAGCGAGCACTAGCGGGTGGTACGAGCAGTACTTC. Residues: CASSLASTSGWYEQYF.

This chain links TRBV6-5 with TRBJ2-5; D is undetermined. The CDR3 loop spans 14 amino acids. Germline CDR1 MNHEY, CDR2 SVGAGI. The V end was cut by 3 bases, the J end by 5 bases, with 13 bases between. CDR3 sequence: CASSYGRLSETQYF. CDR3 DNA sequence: TGTGCCAGCAGTTATGGCAGGTTATCGGAGACCCAGTACTTC.

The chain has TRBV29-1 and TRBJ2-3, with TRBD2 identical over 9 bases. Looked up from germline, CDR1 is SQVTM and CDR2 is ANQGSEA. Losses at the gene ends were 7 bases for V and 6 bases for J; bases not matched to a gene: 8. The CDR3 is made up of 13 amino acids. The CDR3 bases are TGCAGCGCCGTGGGACTAGCCCCGGATACGCAGTATTTT. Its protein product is CSAVGLAPDTQYF.